These 16 T cell receptor beta chains were all obtained from the same sample, sequenced in a study of identical twins. TCRdb recomputed calls from the 5' RACE reads with MiXCR, one row per CDR3 protein. The sample carries roughly 470,000 distinct CDR3 sequences, roughly 13% recorded once. This same sample was also part of a study on yellow fever vaccine responses in identical twins.

The sample consisted of CD4+ T cells sorted from blood. The source of these receptors is a woman younger than 35 in good health.

This clonotype was detected only a few times. The rearrangement joins TRBV15 to TRBJ2-1; 7 positions match TRBD2. The V gene end was trimmed by 8 bases and the J gene end by 7 bases; junction bases not matched to a gene: 17. The CDR3 length is 16 residues. Per the germline V gene, CDR1 is LNHNV and CDR2 is YYDKDF (reference sequence). The CDR3, as DNA: TGTGCCACCGCCGCGAGGGCTAGCGGCTTTCAGAATGAGCAGTTCTTC. Amino acid sequence: CATAARASGFQNEQFF.

In this sample, this clonotype turned up a few times. The chain recombines TRBV20-1 with TRBJ2-4, with a tentative D call TRBD1 (6 bases). Germline CDR1 is DFQATT and CDR2 is SNEGSKA (reference sequence). Deletions cut 7 bases from V and 4 bases from J, with 11 bases between. This CDR3 contains 12 residues. CDR3 in amino acids: CSGRGGKNIQYF. As DNA, the CDR3 is TGCAGTGGGAGAGGGGGTAAAAACATTCAGTACTTC.

This clonotype has just a few counts. The V call is TRBV5-1, the J call TRBJ2-5, with D possibly being TRBD1 or TRBD2 (5 bases each). The CDR3 is made up of 13 amino acids. Trimming took 4 bases from V and 2 from J, leaving 9 bases between them. Germline CDR1 is SGHRS and CDR2 is YFSETQ. The DNA for the CDR3 is TGCGCCAGCAGCGGGGGTCAACAAGAGACCCAGTACTTC. Its translation is CASSGGQQETQYF.

This chain joins TRBV6-2 or TRBV6-3 and TRBJ1-1, with TRBD1 matching over 7 bases. With V trimmed by 4 bases and J by 1 base, 6 bases remained unmatched. The CDR3 loop spans 15 amino acids. Looked up from germline, CDR1 is MNHEY and CDR2 is SVGEGT. The CDR3 sequence: CASSWDGQENTEAFF. The CDR3 coding sequence is TGTGCCAGCAGTTGGGATGGACAGGAGAACACTGAAGCTTTCTTT.

This clonotype was seen repeatedly, ten times or more. The chain links TRBV5-1 to TRBJ2-7; 8 positions agree with TRBD2. The V segment lost 5 bases and the J segment 0 bases; nucleotides outside the gene matches: 7. The germline V gene has CDR1 SGHRS and CDR2 YFSETQ. The CDR3 length is 15 residues. Here the CDR3 reads CASSPSGGPSYEQYF. The CDR3 DNA sequence: TGCGCCAGCAGTCCAAGCGGGGGCCCCTCCTACGAGCAGTACTTC.

The chain recombines TRBV5-5 with TRBJ2-3; tentatively, D is TRBD1 (5 bases). Germline assignment: CDR1 SGHKS and CDR2 YYEKEE (reference sequence). V was clipped by 4 bases and J by 6 bases, with 21 bases between them. The CDR3 consists of 16 residues. DNA for the CDR3: TGTGCCAGCAGCCCCGGGCAGGGTGGCGAGGCGGATACGCAGTATTTT. It is translated as CASSPGQGGEADTQYF.

This clonotype was detected a few times. The chain carries TRBV27 and TRBJ1-3, with D uncertain. V shed 7 bases and J shed 4 bases, with 14 bases lying between them. The CDR3 is 14 residues long. The V gene's germline CDR1 is MNHEY and CDR2 SMNVEV (reference sequence). The CDR3 DNA follows: TGTGCCAGCACCAGTTTAGGGAAAGGAAACACCATATATTTT. Its translation: CASTSLGKGNTIYF.

The chain is built from TRBV5-6 and TRBJ2-1; 7 bases match TRBD1. The CDR3 contains 16 residues. Germline V CDR1 and CDR2: SGHDT, YYEEEE. Trimming at V came to 4 bases and at J to 2 bases, leaving 9 bases not matched to a gene. The CDR3 region is CASSPGRGQTYNEQFF. The CDR3 DNA reads TGTGCCAGCAGCCCGGGAAGGGGGCAAACCTACAATGAGCAGTTCTTC.

This chain links TRBV5-3 with TRBJ2-1; D remains ambiguous. TRBV5-3 is an open reading frame, and its role is uncertain. The CDR3 contains 13 residues. Trimming pared 9 bases from V and 7 bases from J, leaving 17 bases between. CDR3 in amino acids: CAMGLELMNEQFF. The CDR3 DNA is TGTGCCATGGGCTTGGAGCTCATGAATGAGCAGTTCTTC.

At least ten counts were recorded for this clonotype. This chain joins TRBV7-9 and TRBJ2-7; D ambiguous. This CDR3 comprises 14 residues. Trimming left V 4 bases short and J 3 bases short, with 13 bases between. Germline V gene lookup returns CDR1 SEHNR and CDR2 FQNEAQ (reference sequence). The CDR3 region has the DNA TGTGCCAGCAGCTCTGGAGTGTACGGCTACGAGCAGTACTTC. As protein: CASSSGVYGYEQYF.

This chain connects TRBV19 to TRBJ2-1, with 7 bases that match TRBD2. Germline V gives CDR1 LNHDA, CDR2 SQIVND (reference sequence). This CDR3 contains 14 residues. The V segment lost 6 bases and the J segment 8 bases; nucleotides outside the gene matches: 10. CDR3 sequence (DNA): TGTGCCAGTAGAACCGGGAGGCTAGCCGATGAGCAGTTCTTC. Protein sequence: CASRTGRLADEQFF.

The sample holds many counts of this clonotype. The chain is built from TRBV5-1 and TRBJ2-7; D call uncertain. Per germline, CDR1 SGHRS and CDR2 YFSETQ. The CDR3 is 10 amino acids. Trimming cost V 5 bases and J 5 bases, with 5 bases left between them. The CDR3 reads CASRGNEQYF. The CDR3 DNA follows: TGCGCCAGCAGGGGTAACGAGCAGTACTTC.

This clonotype was seen a handful of times. The chain has TRBV12-3 or TRBV12-4 and TRBJ2-7, with 7 nucleotides matching TRBD1. J gave up 1 base and V 5 bases, and 8 bases lay outside the gene matches. CDR3 size: 15 residues. Here the CDR3 DNA reads TGTGCCAGCAGTCCCGGACAGGTGCTTTCCTACGAGCAGTACTTC. This sequence encodes CASSPGQVLSYEQYF.

This chain joins TRBV20-1 and TRBJ2-7, with D possibly matching TRBD2 (5 bases). V dropped 0 bases and J dropped 12 bases, with 18 bases sitting between them. Germline CDR1 DFQATT, CDR2 SNEGSKA (reference sequence). The CDR3 contains 13 residues. The chain's CDR3 is CSARERTRVGAYF. CDR3 DNA: TGCAGTGCTAGAGAGAGGACGAGGGTCGGTGCGTACTTC.

This clonotype has a count of ten or more. The CDR3 is CASSRQGNYGYTF. DNA for the CDR3: TGTGCCAGCAGCCGACAGGGCAACTATGGCTACACCTTC. The chain employs TRBV6-1 and TRBJ1-2; 7 bases align to TRBD1. CDR3 length equals 13 residues. After removal of 6 bases from V and 2 bases from J, the junction contained 3 bases not matched to a gene. Germline values: CDR1 MNHNS, CDR2 SASEGT.

In its sample, this clonotype was seen many times. This chain uses TRBV3-1 with TRBJ2-7; D tentatively reads TRBD1 or TRBD2 (5 bases each). The germline V and J ends were trimmed by 4 bases and 2 bases, with 15 bases remaining between them. This CDR3 has 15 amino acids. The V gene's germline CDR1 is LGHDT and CDR2 YNNKEL (reference sequence). CDR3 nucleotides: TGTGCCAGCAGCCGGCTACGGGACGGAGCCTACGAGCAGTACTTC. It yields the protein CASSRLRDGAYEQYF.